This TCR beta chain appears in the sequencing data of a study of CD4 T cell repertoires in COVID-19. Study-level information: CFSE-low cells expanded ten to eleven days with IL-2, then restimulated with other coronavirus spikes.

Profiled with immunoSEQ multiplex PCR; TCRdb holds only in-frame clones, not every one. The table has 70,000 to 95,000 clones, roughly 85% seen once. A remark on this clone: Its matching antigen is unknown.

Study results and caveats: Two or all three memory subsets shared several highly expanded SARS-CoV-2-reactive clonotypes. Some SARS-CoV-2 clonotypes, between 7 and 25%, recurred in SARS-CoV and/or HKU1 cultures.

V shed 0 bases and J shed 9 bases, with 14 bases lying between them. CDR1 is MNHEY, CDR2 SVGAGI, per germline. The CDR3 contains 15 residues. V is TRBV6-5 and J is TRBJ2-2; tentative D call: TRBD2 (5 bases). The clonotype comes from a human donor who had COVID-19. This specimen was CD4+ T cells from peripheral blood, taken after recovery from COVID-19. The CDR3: CASSYSGWRARELFF. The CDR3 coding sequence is TGTGCCAGCAGTTACTCGGGGTGGCGGGCGCGGGAGCTGTTTTTT.